This T cell receptor beta chain originates from a study of CD8+ T cells in alopecia areata. Findings and limits, study-wide: Resident alphabeta T cells of normal skin are also sequenced in scalp samples. In patients, TCRs were shared less clearly than in mice, and HLA may possibly be involved.

RNA was extracted and reverse transcribed into cDNA as the sequencing template. The data were produced by immunoSEQ multiplex PCR, yet TCRdb's version contains in-frame clones alone and is incomplete. The sample has about 200,000 clones; roughly 57% are singletons. This clone has just a few counts. Its antigen is unknown. The sorting of PBMCs gave CD4+ and CD8+ T cells. The CDR3 length is 13 residues. With 5 bases removed from V and 3 bases from J, the gap between germline ends came to 11 bases. Germline assignment: CDR1 SGHRS and CDR2 YFSETQ. The sample consisted of CD4+ T cells sorted from blood, taken at week 0. This receptor was taken from a human donor with alopecia areata. The chain combines TRBV5-1 with TRBJ1-2; D is undetermined. The CDR3 nucleotides are TGCGCCAGCAGTAGTAACCGGGACTATGGCTACACCTTC. Translation gives CASSSNRDYGYTF.